This T cell receptor beta chain was sequenced during a study of T-cell reconstitution after alpha-beta-depleted transplantation in children. Library preparation (for TCRbeta) was performed with unique molecular identifiers. TCRdb ran MiXCR on the PCR reads and lists one entry per CDR3 protein. The sample consists of over 300,000 distinct CDR3 sequences, under 13% of them appearing once. Unmatched junction bases numbered 11, after V lost 2 bases and J lost 9 bases. The CDR3 runs 16 residues. The germline V gene has CDR1 SGHTA and CDR2 FQGNSA. This clonotype was seen only a few times. The chain is built from TRBV7-2 and TRBJ2-1; 9 nucleotides align to TRBD2. This sample comprised PBMCs from the stem cell graft donor, obtained from the stem cell graft. This clonotype was obtained from a human donor who donated a stem cell graft to a child with acute lymphoblastic leukemia. CDR3 sequence: CASSLRFGSGSSEQFF. The CDR3 bases are TGTGCCAGCAGCTTACGGTTCGGTAGCGGGAGCAGTGAGCAGTTCTTC.